The clone carrying this T cell receptor beta chain was detected only a few times. The antigen is unknown. This entry belongs to a study of human T cells and chemical hapten exposure. On the study more broadly: Small differences in pooled library volume mainly drove the variation in TCR yields per sample. Study-wide findings and caveats: High-frequency TCRs, those above 1 in 1000, stayed the same after DPC sensitization.

Germline values: CDR1 SGHVS, CDR2 FNYEAQ. The CDR3 loop spans 13 amino acids. V was trimmed by 4 bases and J by 10 bases, leaving 14 bases between them. The time point was: patch test 1, 2 weeks after DPC sensitization. This sample's treatment: therapeutic diphenylcyclopropenone sensitization with weekly scalp DPC. Blood draws came before every patch-test application. TCRdb analysed the RACE reads with MiXCR anew, one entry per CDR3 protein. The data contain some 120,000 distinct CDR3 sequences, about 12% of them singletons. The sequence was obtained from a woman aged 50 to 60 with alopecia areata. Some clones in this sample may be carry-over from other donors' samples. The chain uses TRBV7-6 and TRBJ2-1; D unclear. The specimen comprised whole blood, sampled in connection with sensitization to the hapten diphenylcyclopropenone (DPC). CDR3 residues: CASSSTAGREQFF. CDR3 bases: TGTGCCAGCAGCTCGACGGCAGGACGCGAGCAGTTCTTC.